The 20 T cell receptor beta chains below were found in one sample sequenced in a study of shared clonotypes between healthy human individuals. Data came from immunoSEQ multiplex PCR; TCRdb stores just in-frame clones and leaves some out. Altogether 1,100,000 or so clones are present, approximately 78% being singletons, with the ten largest covering approximately 0.5%. The specimen was memory CD4+ T cells from PBMCs. Subset here: CD45RA-negative fraction. These receptors were obtained from a man between 18 and 29 years old in good health. Some clones in this sample may be carry-over from other donors' samples.

The chain recombines TRBV28 with TRBJ2-3; 8 nucleotides align to TRBD1. Germline V gene lookup returns CDR1 MDHEN and CDR2 SYDVKM. CDR3 size: 13 residues. V lost 8 bases and J lost 1; bases outside the gene matches: 2. CDR3 region: CASETGGTDTQYF. As DNA, the CDR3 is TGTGCCAGCGAGACAGGGGGCACAGATACGCAGTATTTT.

The V gene is TRBV11-3, the J gene TRBJ2-3, with 7 bases identical to TRBD2. V lost 5 bases and J lost 5; bases outside the gene matches: 4. The CDR3 sequence is 13 residues long. The germline CDR1 and CDR2 sequences are SGHNT and YENEEA. CDR3 sequence (DNA): TGTGCCAGCAGCCCCGGGACTATAGATACGCAGTATTTT. Translation: CASSPGTIDTQYF. Variable domain in full (rest from reference TRBV11-3 and TRBJ2-3): EAGVVQSPRYKIIEKKQPVAFWCNPISGHNTLYWYLQNLGQGPELLIRYENEEAVDDSQLPKDRFSAERLKGVDSTLKIQPAELGDSAVYLCASSPGTIDTQYFGPGTRLTVL.

The chain couples TRBV28 to TRBJ2-7; perhaps D is TRBD1 or TRBD2 (5 bases each). This CDR3 comprises 12 residues. Trimming shortened V by 7 bases and J by 2 bases, and 9 bases separated the two germline ends. The germline V gene has CDR1 MDHEN and CDR2 SYDVKM. CDR3 region: CASMGVTYEQYF. In nucleotides, the CDR3 is TGTGCCAGCATGGGGGTTACCTACGAGCAGTACTTC. Using reference TRBV28 and TRBJ2-7 for the parts outside the CDR3, the full variable domain is DVKVTQSSRYLVKRTGEKVFLECVQDMDHENMFWYRQDPGLGLRLIYFSYDVKMKEKGDIPEGYSVSREKKERFSLILESASTNQTSMYLCASMGVTYEQYFGPGTRLTVT.

This sequence joins TRBV5-1 and TRBJ2-3; D may match TRBD1 or TRBD2 (5 bases each). Germline V gene sequence: CDR1 SGHRS, CDR2 YFSETQ. V was shortened by 5 bases and J by 0 bases, with 13 bases between the two germline ends. The CDR3 covers 15 residues. CDR3 region: CASRMGRISTDTQYF. CDR3 DNA: TGCGCCAGCAGAATGGGACGGATTAGCACAGATACGCAGTATTTT.

This sequence joins TRBV5-1 and TRBJ2-7, with 12 nucleotides matching TRBD2. The CDR3 is 15 amino acids. The V and J ends lost 4 bases and 2 bases, in that order; junction bases with no gene match: 4. The germline gives CDR1 SGHRS, CDR2 YFSETQ. The CDR3 protein is CASSVTSGSTYEQYF. In DNA, the CDR3 is TGCGCCAGCAGCGTGACTAGCGGGAGCACCTACGAGCAGTACTTC.

This rearrangement joins TRBV9 to TRBJ1-1, with a tentative D call TRBD1 (6 bases). The CDR3 is 15 amino acids. Trimming cost V 4 bases and J 6 bases, with 19 bases left between them. Germline V gives CDR1 SGDLS, CDR2 YYNGEE. CDR3 loop: CASSRGEQGRAEAFF. DNA of the CDR3: TGTGCCAGCAGCCGGGGAGAACAGGGAAGGGCTGAAGCTTTCTTT.

The chain joins TRBV6-5 to TRBJ1-2; 8 bases match TRBD1. V was clipped by 8 bases and J by 0 bases; unmatched bases: 2. CDR1 is MNHEY, CDR2 SVGAGI, per germline. This CDR3 spans 13 amino acids. DNA for the CDR3: TGTGCCAGCTGGGGACAGGCTAACTATGGCTACACCTTC. Translating it yields CASWGQANYGYTF.

Concerning this clone: This CDR3 is also generated by other DNA sequences in the sample. This chain connects TRBV7-9 to TRBJ1-5; D uncertain. Germline loops: CDR1 SEHNR, CDR2 FQNEAQ (reference sequence). Trimming cost V 3 bases and J 4 bases, with 7 bases left between them. The length of the CDR3 is 13 residues. The CDR3 nucleotides are TGTGCCAGCAGCTTGACTGGGAATCAGCCCCAGCATTTT. Protein sequence: CASSLTGNQPQHF.

This clone was counted once. The J gene is TRBJ2-3, the V gene TRBV6-6; the D is unclear. V was clipped by 4 bases and J by 7 bases, with 9 bases between them. The V gene's germline CDR1 is MNHNY and CDR2 SVGAGI (reference sequence). The CDR3 extends over 12 amino acids. Here the CDR3 reads CASSSQYHTQYF. The CDR3 DNA reads TGTGCCAGCAGTTCACAGTACCATACGCAGTATTTT.

The rearrangement uses TRBV6-4 and TRBJ2-1; 8 nucleotides agree with TRBD2. This CDR3 is built from 14 residues. Trimming removed 9 bases from V and 5 bases from J; junction bases left unmatched: 9. The germline CDR1 and CDR2 sequences are MRHNA and SNTAGT. CDR3 bases: TGTGCCAGTGGGAGGACTAGCAAGAACAATGAGCAGTTCTTC. Amino acids: CASGRTSKNNEQFF.

This rearrangement joins TRBV30 to TRBJ1-6, with D hard to call. The V gene's germline CDR1 is GTSNPN and CDR2 SVGIG (reference sequence). The CDR3 has 13 amino acids. Trimming took off 4 bases at V and 3 bases at J, with 7 bases between the two ends. DNA for the CDR3: TGTGCCTGGAATGGGAACTATAATTCACCCCTCCACTTT. Translation gives CAWNGNYNSPLHF.

The rearrangement joins TRBV5-1 to TRBJ1-1; 7 bases are shared with TRBD1. J was trimmed by 1 base and V by 2 bases; bases with no gene match: 8. CDR1 SGHRS and CDR2 YFSETQ come from the germline V gene. This CDR3 is built from 16 residues. CDR3 residues: CASSFATGQKNTEAFF. CDR3 nucleotide sequence: TGCGCCAGCAGCTTCGCGACGGGACAGAAGAACACTGAAGCTTTCTTT.

The chain joins TRBV11-3 to TRBJ2-2, with D possibly being TRBD2 (6 bases). The V and J ends lost 5 bases and 7 bases respectively, with 11 bases between them. The CDR3 loop spans 13 amino acids. Looked up from germline, CDR1 is SGHNT and CDR2 is YENEEA. The CDR3 nucleotides read TGTGCCAGCAGCCGGCGGGGTGACGGGGAGCTGTTTTTT. Its translation is CASSRRGDGELFF.

The V gene is TRBV2, the J gene TRBJ2-4; D is unclear. This CDR3 contains 13 residues. Germline values: CDR1 SNHLY, CDR2 FYNNEI. V dropped 1 base and J dropped 15 bases, with 16 bases sitting between them. As DNA, the CDR3 is TGTGCCAGCAGTGAAGGGGGTAGATTGCCGCGGTACTTC. Translation gives CASSEGGRLPRYF.

CDR3 sequence (DNA): TGCGCCAGCAGTCAATCGTTTCGAAAGAAGGGGGGGGTCTACGAGCAGTACTTC. It is translated as CASSQSFRKKGGVYEQYF. The chain carries TRBV23-1 and TRBJ2-7; D perhaps matches TRBD2 (7 bases). TRBV23-1 belongs to the ORF category, with a function that is uncertain. Trimming took 0 bases from V and 3 from J, leaving 21 bases between them. The CDR3 has 18 residues.

As DNA, the CDR3 is TGTGCCAGCAGCGTAGTGACTAGCGCTAGCTCCTACAATGAGCAGTTCTTC. This gives the protein CASSVVTSASSYNEQFF. This chain connects TRBV9 to TRBJ2-1; 8 bases align to TRBD2. J was trimmed by 0 bases and V by 0 bases; bases with no gene match: 5. This CDR3 has 17 residues. Germline CDR1 reads SGDLS; CDR2 reads YYNGEE.

The chain carries TRBV28 and TRBJ2-2; D gene uncertain. CDR3 length equals 15 residues. V lost 7 bases to trimming and J lost 0 bases, with 12 bases between them. Germline V gene data show CDR1 as MDHEN and CDR2 as SYDVKM. In DNA form, the CDR3 reads TGTGCCAGCACCCGACGGCATACGAACACCGGGGAGCTGTTTTTT. Protein sequence: CASTRRHTNTGELFF.

The chain is built from TRBV6-5 and TRBJ1-2; maybe TRBD1 (6 bases). The CDR3 is 13 residues long. Trimming removed 6 bases at V and 2 bases at J, with 10 bases between. Germline values: CDR1 MNHEY, CDR2 SVGAGI. The CDR3 coding sequence is TGTGCCAGCAGGATAGACAGGAACTATGGCTACACCTTC. Translation gives CASRIDRNYGYTF.

This sequence joins TRBV5-4 and TRBJ2-7; 9 nucleotides align to TRBD1. This CDR3 contains 16 residues. Looked up from germline, CDR1 is SGHNT and CDR2 is YYREEE (reference sequence). V dropped 4 bases and J dropped 7; count of bases not matched to a gene: 15. In DNA form, the CDR3 reads TGTGCCAGCAGCGGTGGGGGGACAGGGAGACCGCGAGAGCAGTACTTC. Its translation is CASSGGGTGRPREQYF.

This clone was detected once. This chain links TRBV10-3 with TRBJ2-5; 14 positions match TRBD2. The germline CDR1 and CDR2 sequences are ENHRY and SYGVKD. After removal of 8 bases from V and 5 bases from J, the junction contained 7 bases not matched to a gene. CDR3 size: 15 residues. The CDR3 protein is CAIGTSGRGLETQYF. The CDR3 DNA sequence: TGTGCCATCGGGACTAGCGGGAGAGGTTTGGAGACCCAGTACTTC.